These 13 T cell receptor beta chains share one sample of origin, sequenced in a study of CD8+ T cells in alopecia areata. Following extraction, RNA underwent reverse transcription to cDNA, which served as the sequencing template. Generated by immunoSEQ multiplex PCR, the TCRdb table keeps only in-frame clones and is missing some. The profile shows about 130,000 clones, 58% of them singletons. The sequencing used CD4+ T cells sorted from blood, collected at week 0. The receptors were gathered from a human donor with alopecia areata.

This clone was counted only a few times. The V gene is TRBV7-9, the J gene TRBJ2-7; 8 bases fit TRBD1. This CDR3 contains 15 residues. Germline CDR1 is SEHNR and CDR2 is FQNEAQ (reference sequence). The V and J ends lost 5 bases and 1 base, in that order; junction bases with no gene match: 7. The CDR3 region is CASSPPTGDSYEQYF. The CDR3 coding sequence is TGTGCCAGCAGCCCACCGACAGGGGATTCCTACGAGCAGTACTTC.

This chain links TRBV5-4 with TRBJ2-3; 12 bases are a match to TRBD2. With V trimmed by 3 bases and J by 4 bases, 6 bases remained unmatched. CDR1 and CDR2 (germline): SGHNT, YYREEE (reference sequence). The CDR3 loop spans 16 amino acids. The CDR3 DNA reads TGTGCCAGCAGCTACTTGACTAGCGGGAGCTCAGATACGCAGTATTTT. Amino acid sequence: CASSYLTSGSSDTQYF.

The CDR3 nucleotides are TGTGCCAGCAGCGTAGGGACAGTGAACACTGAAGCTTTCTTT. It yields the protein CASSVGTVNTEAFF. The gene calls are TRBV9 and TRBJ1-1; a possible D gene is TRBD1 (6 bases). In germline, CDR1 is SGDLS, CDR2 YYNGEE. V was clipped by 0 bases and J by 0 bases, with 6 bases between them. This CDR3 spans 14 amino acids.

This chain uses TRBV6-1 with TRBJ2-3; D gene uncertain. The CDR3 consists of 14 residues. The V and J ends lost 1 base and 5 bases respectively, with 10 bases between them. Germline CDR1 MNHNS, CDR2 SASEGT. The CDR3 DNA reads TGTGCCAGCAGTGAAGAATTTGGGGAAGATACGCAGTATTTT. As protein: CASSEEFGEDTQYF.

This chain uses TRBV18 with TRBJ2-5; D is unclear. V gave up 1 base and J gave up 5 bases, with 8 bases separating them. The CDR3 extends over 13 amino acids. Germline CDR1 is KGHSH and CDR2 is LQKENI. The CDR3 DNA follows: TGTGCCAGCTCACCACTCTCATGGGAGACCCAGTACTTC. It specifies CASSPLSWETQYF.

In its sample, this clone was seen once. In DNA, the CDR3 is TGTGCCAGCAGCTTAGCTCCAGGGACGGAGACCCAGTACTTC. Protein product: CASSLAPGTETQYF. V is TRBV7-2 and J is TRBJ2-5; possibly TRBD1 or TRBD2 for D (5 bases each). Per germline, CDR1 SGHTA and CDR2 FQGNSA. V was pared by 0 bases and J by 5 bases, with 10 bases between. The CDR3 totals 14 residues. Complete variable domain (other parts from reference TRBV7-2 and TRBJ2-5): GAGVSQSPSNKVTEKGKDVELRCDPISGHTALYWYRQSLGQGLEFLIYFQGNSAPDKSGLPSDRFSAERTGGSVSTLTIQRTQQEDSAVYLCASSLAPGTETQYFGPGTRLLVL.

The chain is built from TRBV29-1 and TRBJ1-1; 7 bases map to TRBD1. With V trimmed by 7 bases and J by 5 bases, 10 bases remained unmatched. Germline CDR1 and CDR2: SQVTM and ANQGSEA. The CDR3 is made up of 13 amino acids. The DNA of the CDR3 is TGCAGCGGTAACAGGGGAGTGTTTACTGAAGCTTTCTTT. Translating it yields CSGNRGVFTEAFF.

This sequence joins TRBV7-2 and TRBJ1-1; D is ambiguous. The germline V gene has CDR1 SGHTA and CDR2 FQGNSA. This CDR3 has 15 amino acids. Trimming pared 0 bases from V and 4 bases from J, leaving 12 bases between. CDR3 protein: CASSLAQTLATEAFF. CDR3 nucleotides: TGTGCCAGCAGCTTAGCACAGACGCTCGCCACTGAAGCTTTCTTT.

A few counts support this clone. This chain uses TRBV14 with TRBJ1-2; 7 bases are a match to TRBD1. This CDR3 comprises 14 residues. The J segment lost 4 bases and the V segment lost 4 bases, leaving 6 bases of the junction unmatched. CDR1 is SGHDN and CDR2 is FVKESK in the germline V gene. The CDR3 is CASSRDREIYGYTF. The DNA for the CDR3 is TGTGCCAGCAGCCGTGACAGGGAGATCTATGGCTACACCTTC.

The chain is built from TRBV29-1 and TRBJ1-6; the D gene is possibly TRBD1 (6 bases). The V end was cut by 5 bases, the J end by 10 bases, with 33 bases between. Germline CDR1 and CDR2: SQVTM and ANQGSEA. The CDR3 runs 19 residues. The CDR3 loop reads CSVQLELTQGALPMSPLHF. DNA of the CDR3: TGCAGCGTTCAACTTGAACTAACACAGGGCGCCCTACCGATGTCACCCCTCCACTTT.

The gene calls are TRBV5-4 and TRBJ2-5, with no clear D. Looked up from germline, CDR1 is SGHNT and CDR2 is YYREEE (reference sequence). The CDR3 extends over 14 amino acids. Trimming left V 4 bases short and J 5 bases short, with 15 bases between. The DNA of the CDR3 is TGTGCCAGCAGCAAGGGAAGGGCCGGGGAGACCCAGTACTTC. Translated: CASSKGRAGETQYF.

This chain's CDR3 is CASSKHETQYF. CDR3 bases: TGTGCCAGCAGTAAACACGAGACCCAGTACTTC. The chain uses TRBV6-5 and TRBJ2-5, with unresolved D. Germline values: CDR1 MNHEY, CDR2 SVGAGI. Trimming pared 5 bases from V and 5 bases from J, leaving 6 bases between. The length of the CDR3 is 11 residues.

The chain is built from TRBV29-1 and TRBJ1-5; 8 bases align to TRBD1. The junction had 2 bases not matched to a gene; V was cut back by 3 bases and J by 4 bases. CDR1 is SQVTM and CDR2 is ANQGSEA in the germline V gene. The CDR3 length is 13 residues. The CDR3 sequence: CSVDQGANQPQHF. The CDR3 nucleotides are TGCAGCGTTGATCAGGGGGCAAATCAGCCCCAGCATTTT.